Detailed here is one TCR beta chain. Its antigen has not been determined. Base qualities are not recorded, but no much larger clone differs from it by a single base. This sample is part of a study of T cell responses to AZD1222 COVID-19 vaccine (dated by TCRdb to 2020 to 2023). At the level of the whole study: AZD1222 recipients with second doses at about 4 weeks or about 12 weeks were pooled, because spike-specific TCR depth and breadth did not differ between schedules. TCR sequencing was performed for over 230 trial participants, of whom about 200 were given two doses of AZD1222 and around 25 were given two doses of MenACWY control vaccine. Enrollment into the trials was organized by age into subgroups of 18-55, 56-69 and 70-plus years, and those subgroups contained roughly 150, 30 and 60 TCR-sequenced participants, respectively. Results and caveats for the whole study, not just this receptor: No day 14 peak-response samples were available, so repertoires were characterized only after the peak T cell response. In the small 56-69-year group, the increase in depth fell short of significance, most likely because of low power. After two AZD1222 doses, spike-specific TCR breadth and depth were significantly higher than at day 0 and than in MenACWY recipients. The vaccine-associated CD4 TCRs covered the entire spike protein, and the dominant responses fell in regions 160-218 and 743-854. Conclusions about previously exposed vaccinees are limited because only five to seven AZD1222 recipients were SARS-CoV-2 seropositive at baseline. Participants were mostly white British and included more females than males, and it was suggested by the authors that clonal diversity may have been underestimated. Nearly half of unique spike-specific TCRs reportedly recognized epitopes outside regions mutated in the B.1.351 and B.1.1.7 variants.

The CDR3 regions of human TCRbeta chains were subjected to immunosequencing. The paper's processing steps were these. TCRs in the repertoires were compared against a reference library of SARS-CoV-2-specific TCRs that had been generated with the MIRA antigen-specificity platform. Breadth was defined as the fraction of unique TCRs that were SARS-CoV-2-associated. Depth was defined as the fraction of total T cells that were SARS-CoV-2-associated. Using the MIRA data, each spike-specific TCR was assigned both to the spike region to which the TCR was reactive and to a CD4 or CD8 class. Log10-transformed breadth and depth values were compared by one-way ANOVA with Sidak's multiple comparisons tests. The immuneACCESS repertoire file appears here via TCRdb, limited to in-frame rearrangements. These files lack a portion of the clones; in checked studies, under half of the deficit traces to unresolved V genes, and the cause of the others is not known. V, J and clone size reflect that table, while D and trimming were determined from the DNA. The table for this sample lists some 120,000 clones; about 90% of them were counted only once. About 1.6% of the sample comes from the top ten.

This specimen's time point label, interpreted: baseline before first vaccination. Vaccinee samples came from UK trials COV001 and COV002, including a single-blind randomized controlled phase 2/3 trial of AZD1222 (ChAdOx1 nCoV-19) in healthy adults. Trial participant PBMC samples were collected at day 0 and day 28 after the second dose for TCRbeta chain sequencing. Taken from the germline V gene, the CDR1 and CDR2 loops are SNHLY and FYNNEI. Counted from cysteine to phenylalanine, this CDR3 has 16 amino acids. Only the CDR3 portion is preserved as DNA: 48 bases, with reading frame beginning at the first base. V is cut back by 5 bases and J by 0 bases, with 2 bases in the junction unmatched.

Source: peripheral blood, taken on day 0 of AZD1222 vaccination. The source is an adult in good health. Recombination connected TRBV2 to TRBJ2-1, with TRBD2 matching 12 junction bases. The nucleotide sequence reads TGTGCCAGCAGTCGACTAGCGGGAGTCTCCTACAATGAGCAGTTCTTC. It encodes CASSRLAGVSYNEQFF.